This T cell receptor (beta chain) was sequenced during a study of CD8 T cells in ankylosing spondylitis. This clonotype showed up just a few times. Its antigen remains unidentified. Quantitative 5'-RACE with molecular barcodes was used to make the TCR beta libraries. TCRdb reprocessed the 5' RACE reads with MiXCR, giving one entry per CDR3 protein. The sample has some 700,000 distinct CDR3 sequences, over 15% seen once. Study-level results: Earlier literature documents some of the motif variants in reactive arthritis synovial fluid and blood. Seemingly distinctive of ankylosing spondylitis blood was a TCR beta motif formed by eight highly homologous variants.

CDR1 MGHRA and CDR2 YSYEKL come from the germline V gene. This CDR3 spans 15 amino acids. Trimming removed 0 bases from V and 8 bases from J, with 13 bases in between. This receptor was obtained from a male donor with ankylosing spondylitis. J is TRBJ1-4 and V is TRBV4-1; a weak D match, TRBD1 (5 bases). The sequenced sample consisted of blood, either unsorted or a sorted T cell fraction (not recorded which). The chain's CDR3 is CASSQEGELGEKLFF. In DNA form, the CDR3 reads TGCGCCAGCAGCCAAGAGGGGGAGTTGGGGGAAAAACTGTTTTTT.